Listed below are T cell receptor beta chains from one sample, sequenced in a study of early T cells in non-severe SARS-CoV-2 infection. TCRdb reprocessed the 5' RACE reads with MiXCR, giving one entry per CDR3 protein. The table has approximately 66,000 distinct CDR3 sequences, 13% seen once; the top ten hold around 4.8%. Source material: whole blood. Receptors were obtained from an adult who was a healthcare worker with PCR-confirmed SARS-CoV-2 infection or an uninfected control (not recorded which). The CDR3 runs from the conserved cysteine through the conserved F or W. A D gene is named only where the DNA matches it firmly. Clone size is given for some rows only: seen once, a few or many times, or a class if the clone is expanded.

CDR3 DNA,CDR3 protein,D gene,clone size,V gene,J gene
TGCAGCGTTGCTCCAGCCCAAGAGACCCAGTACTTC,CSVAPAQETQYF,NA,many,TRBV29-1,TRBJ2-5
TGTGCCAGCAGAAGGGACATCTCGAAGCAGCCCCAGCATTTT,CASRRDISKQPQHF,NA,many,TRBV21-1,TRBJ1-5
TGCGCCAGCAGCTTGGGGGACAGGGAGAACACTGAAGCTTTCTTT,CASSLGDRENTEAFF,TRBD1,NA,TRBV5-1,TRBJ1-1
TGTGCCATCAGTGGTAATTTCTACGAAAACCAAGAGACCCAGTACTTC,CAISGNFYENQETQYF,NA,many,TRBV10-3,TRBJ2-5
TGTGCCAGCAGCTCCGGACAGGGCAATCAGCCCCAGCATTTT,CASSSGQGNQPQHF,TRBD1,many,TRBV7-2,TRBJ1-5
TGTGCCAGCAGCTTAGTCCTAGCGGGGCGGACGCAGTATTTT,CASSLVLAGRTQYF,TRBD2,few,TRBV7-2,TRBJ2-3
TGTGCCAGCAGTTACCTAAATCTCTACAATGAGCAGTTCTTC,CASSYLNLYNEQFF,NA,NA,TRBV6-2/TRBV6-3,TRBJ2-1
TGTGCCAGCAGCTCCTGGACCACTAGCACAGATACGCAGTATTTT,CASSSWTTSTDTQYF,NA,NA,TRBV9,TRBJ2-3
TGTGCCAGCAGTTTCAGGGGGCATGTTGGAAACACCATATATTTT,CASSFRGHVGNTIYF,TRBD1,many,TRBV6-5,TRBJ1-3
TGTGCCAGCAGCTTGGCCGTCAGGGCGTATGGCTACACCTTC,CASSLAVRAYGYTF,NA,NA,TRBV5-6,TRBJ1-2
TGTGCCAGTAGTAGACAAGGACTGGGGAGTAACTATGGCTACACCTTC,CASSRQGLGSNYGYTF,NA,NA,TRBV19,TRBJ1-2
TGTGCCAGCAGTTTCAGGGACTCCTACAATGAGCAGTTCTTC,CASSFRDSYNEQFF,NA,many,TRBV12-3/TRBV12-4,TRBJ2-1
TGTGCCAGCACGGTAGCTGGCACAGATACGCAGTATTTT,CASTVAGTDTQYF,NA,few,TRBV6-2/TRBV6-3,TRBJ2-3
TGCGCCAGCAGCGTAAACACCGGGGAGCTGTTTTTT,CASSVNTGELFF,NA,many,TRBV5-1,TRBJ2-2
TGTGCCAGCTCACCGCAGTCGCTCCAGGGGGCAACCGGGGAGCTGTTTTTT,CASSPQSLQGATGELFF,TRBD1,NA,TRBV18,TRBJ2-2
TGTGCTAGTGGTCGGGCCTCCTCCTACGAGCAGTACTTC,CASGRASSYEQYF,NA,few,TRBV12-5,TRBJ2-7
TGCGCCAGCAGCCAAGGTCCGGCGGGGACCCAAGAGACCCAGTACTTC,CASSQGPAGTQETQYF,NA,many,TRBV4-3,TRBJ2-5
TGTGCCAGCTCACGAACAGGGGTCGCTAACTATGGCTACACCTTC,CASSRTGVANYGYTF,TRBD1,NA,TRBV18,TRBJ1-2
TGTGCCAGTAGCCCGACTAGCGTCTACACTGAAGCTTTCTTT,CASSPTSVYTEAFF,NA,NA,TRBV19,TRBJ1-1
TGTGCCAGCAGCTTAGGGGTGACGGCAAACTACGAGCAGTACTTC,CASSLGVTANYEQYF,NA,NA,TRBV11-2,TRBJ2-7
TGTGCCAGCACCCGTTTGGCGAGCACTCCGGACGAGCAGTACTTC,CASTRLASTPDEQYF,NA,NA,TRBV21-1,TRBJ2-7
TGTGCCAGCAGCCAAGGGACAGGGAGATACAATGAGCAGTTCTTC,CASSQGTGRYNEQFF,TRBD1,NA,TRBV3-1,TRBJ2-1
TGTGCCAGCAGCTTCGGTACAGTCTCCTACAATGAGCAGTTCTTC,CASSFGTVSYNEQFF,NA,NA,TRBV7-9,TRBJ2-1
TGTGCCAGCAGTGAATCGGGGGGGCTACGGAACACTGAAGCTTTCTTT,CASSESGGLRNTEAFF,NA,NA,TRBV25-1,TRBJ1-1
TGCAGTGCTAATACCGGGACAGGTGCCTACGAGCAGTACTTC,CSANTGTGAYEQYF,TRBD1,many,TRBV20-1,TRBJ2-7
TGCGCCAGCAGCTTGGACAGGGGAGATACGCAGTATTTT,CASSLDRGDTQYF,TRBD1,many,TRBV5-1,TRBJ2-3
TGCGCCAGCAACCGCCATAGCACAGATACGCAGTATTTT,CASNRHSTDTQYF,NA,many,TRBV5-1,TRBJ2-3
TGCAGTGCTAGAGACCGAACCCGGGGGGCAGATACGCAGTATTTT,CSARDRTRGADTQYF,TRBD2,many,TRBV20-1,TRBJ2-3
TGTGCCAGCAGCCTGGGACAGGAAAATGGCTACACCTTC,CASSLGQENGYTF,TRBD1,few,TRBV7-9,TRBJ1-2
TGTGCCAGCAGTGAAATGGGGTACAGGGACACTGAAGCTTTCTTT,CASSEMGYRDTEAFF,NA,many,TRBV6-1,TRBJ1-1
TGTGCCAGCAGTCCACGGACCGGGGAGCTGTTTTTT,CASSPRTGELFF,NA,many,TRBV7-3,TRBJ2-2
TGCGCCAGCAGCGTTCAGACGGGACACAATAATTCACCCCTCCACTTT,CASSVQTGHNNSPLHF,NA,few,TRBV5-1,TRBJ1-6
TGTGCCAGCAGTTTAGGGGTCGGGACTAGCGGGAGGGCTCATGAGCAGTTCTTC,CASSLGVGTSGRAHEQFF,TRBD2,many,TRBV12-3/TRBV12-4,TRBJ2-1
TGTGCCAGCAGACCCTGGGGAACAGGGGGCTCCTATGGCTACACCTTC,CASRPWGTGGSYGYTF,TRBD1,many,TRBV6-1,TRBJ1-2
TGTGCCAGCAGGTCAACGTTAGCGGCGAACACCGGGGAGCTGTTTTTT,CASRSTLAANTGELFF,NA,many,TRBV5-6,TRBJ2-2
TGTGCCAGCAGCCGGGGGGTGGATCAGCCCCAGCATTTT,CASSRGVDQPQHF,NA,few,TRBV11-2,TRBJ1-5
TGTGCCAGCAGTTACTTCGCAGACAGGAATGAGCAGTTCTTC,CASSYFADRNEQFF,NA,NA,TRBV6-6,TRBJ2-1
TGTGCCAGCAGCTTAGCGCGGCTAGCAGTGTACGAGCAGTACTTC,CASSLARLAVYEQYF,NA,many,TRBV7-2,TRBJ2-7
TGCGCCAGCAGCTTGGGGAGAGGAGTTTCGTCCTACGAGCAGTACTTC,CASSLGRGVSSYEQYF,NA,NA,TRBV5-1,TRBJ2-7
TGCGCCAGCAGCTTGGATGCCAGCTCCTACGAGCAGTACTTC,CASSLDASSYEQYF,NA,few,TRBV5-1,TRBJ2-7
TGTGCCCAAAAGGGCCCGGGAAACACCATATATTTT,CAQKGPGNTIYF,NA,NA,TRBV30,TRBJ1-3
TGCAGCGTCACCGATGGTCGCTATGGCTACACCTTC,CSVTDGRYGYTF,NA,many,TRBV29-1,TRBJ1-2
TGTGCCAGCATCCTAATTGCGGGGAAGAACACTGAAGCTTTCTTT,CASILIAGKNTEAFF,NA,NA,TRBV11-3,TRBJ1-1
TGTGCCAGCAGCCAAGGGACGGGGAAACATTACGAGCAGTACTTC,CASSQGTGKHYEQYF,NA,NA,TRBV4-2,TRBJ2-7
TGTGCCAGCAGTTACAGTTCGATTCGCCCGCCTGAAGCTTTCTTT,CASSYSSIRPPEAFF,NA,many,TRBV6-6,TRBJ1-1
TGTGCCAGCAGCTCGAGAGGGGATGCAACCTATAATTCACCCCTCCACTTT,CASSSRGDATYNSPLHF,NA,few,TRBV9,TRBJ1-6
TGTGCCAGCAGCTTAGGACGGTCAGCGGGATACTATGGCTACACCTTC,CASSLGRSAGYYGYTF,NA,many,TRBV7-9,TRBJ1-2
TGTGCCAGCAGCTCCACAGGGGATTACGAGCAGTACTTC,CASSSTGDYEQYF,TRBD1,many,TRBV7-6,TRBJ2-7
TGTGCCAGCAGTTACTCGAGAGGGTGGCAAGAGACCCAGTACTTC,CASSYSRGWQETQYF,NA,few,TRBV6-2/TRBV6-3,TRBJ2-5
TGTGCCACCAGCAGAGGGTTTCCAGCGGGCGCTTTCTTT,CATSRGFPAGAFF,NA,NA,TRBV15,TRBJ1-1
TGTGCCAGCAGTGAGCCGCCGGGCCGGAGGTTTGCCTACGAGCAGTACTTC,CASSEPPGRRFAYEQYF,NA,many,TRBV2,TRBJ2-7
TGTGCCAGCAGCTTTTCCCATGGCGAGATCTCCGTGAGGGAGCTGTTTTTT,CASSFSHGEISVRELFF,NA,NA,TRBV7-8,TRBJ2-2
TGTGCCAGCAGCTTGGACAGGATTAATTCACCCCTCCACTTT,CASSLDRINSPLHF,NA,few,TRBV5-4,TRBJ1-6
TGTGCCAGCAGTAGGACTAGCGGGGGGGCCTACGAGCAGTACTTC,CASSRTSGGAYEQYF,TRBD2,few,TRBV6-1,TRBJ2-7
TGTGCCAGCAGTCGGCCAGTCTACAATGAGCAGTTCTTC,CASSRPVYNEQFF,NA,NA,TRBV12-3/TRBV12-4,TRBJ2-1
TGCAGCGTTGATTTGGGAATCTATGGCTACACCTTC,CSVDLGIYGYTF,NA,many,TRBV29-1,TRBJ1-2
TGTGCCAGCAGTTCCAGCGTGAACACCGGGGAGCTGTTTTTT,CASSSSVNTGELFF,NA,NA,TRBV9,TRBJ2-2
TGTGCCAGCAGTTACCGGGCAGGACCCTACGAGCAGTACTTC,CASSYRAGPYEQYF,NA,many,TRBV6-2/TRBV6-3,TRBJ2-7
TGTGCCAGCAGCTTAGCAGGGATACTAAACATTCAGTACTTC,CASSLAGILNIQYF,NA,NA,TRBV11-2,TRBJ2-4
TGCAGCGTTGCCGGGACTAGCGGGAGTAGGGCAGATACGCAGTATTTT,CSVAGTSGSRADTQYF,TRBD2,NA,TRBV29-1,TRBJ2-3